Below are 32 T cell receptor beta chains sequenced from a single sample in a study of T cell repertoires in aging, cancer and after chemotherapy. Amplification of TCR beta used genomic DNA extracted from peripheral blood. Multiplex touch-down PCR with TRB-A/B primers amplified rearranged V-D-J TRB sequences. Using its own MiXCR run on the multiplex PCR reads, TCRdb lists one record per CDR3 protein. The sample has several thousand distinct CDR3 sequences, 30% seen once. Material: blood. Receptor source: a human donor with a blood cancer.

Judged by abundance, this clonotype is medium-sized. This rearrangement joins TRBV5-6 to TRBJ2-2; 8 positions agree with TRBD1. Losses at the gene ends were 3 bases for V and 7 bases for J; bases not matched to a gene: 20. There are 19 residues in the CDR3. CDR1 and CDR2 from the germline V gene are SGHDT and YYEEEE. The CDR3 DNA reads TGTGCCAGCAGCTCGGGCGTGCCCCCGGGGACAGGCGCAGTCGGGGAGCTGTTTTTT. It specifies CASSSGVPPGTGAVGELFF.

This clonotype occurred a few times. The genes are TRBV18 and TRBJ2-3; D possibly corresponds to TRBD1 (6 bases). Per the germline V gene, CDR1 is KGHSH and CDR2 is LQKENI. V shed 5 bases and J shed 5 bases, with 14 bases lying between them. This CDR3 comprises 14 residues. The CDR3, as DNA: TGTGCCAGCTCATTCTGGCAGGGGCAAGATACGCAGTATTTT. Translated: CASSFWQGQDTQYF.

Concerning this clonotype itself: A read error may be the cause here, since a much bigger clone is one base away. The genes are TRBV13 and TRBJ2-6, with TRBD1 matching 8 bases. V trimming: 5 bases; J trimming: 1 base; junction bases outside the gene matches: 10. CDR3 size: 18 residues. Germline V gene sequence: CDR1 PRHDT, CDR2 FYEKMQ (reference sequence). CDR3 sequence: CASSTRDRFVSGANVLTF. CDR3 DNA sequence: TGTGCCAGCAGCACTAGGGACAGGTTTGTATCTGGGGCCAACGTCCTGACTTTC.

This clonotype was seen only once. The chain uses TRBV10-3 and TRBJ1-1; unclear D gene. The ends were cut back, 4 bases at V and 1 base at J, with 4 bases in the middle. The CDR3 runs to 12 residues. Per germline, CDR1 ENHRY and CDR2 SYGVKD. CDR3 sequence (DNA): TGTGCCATCAGTGTTGGGAACACTGAAGCTTTCTTT. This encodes CAISVGNTEAFF.

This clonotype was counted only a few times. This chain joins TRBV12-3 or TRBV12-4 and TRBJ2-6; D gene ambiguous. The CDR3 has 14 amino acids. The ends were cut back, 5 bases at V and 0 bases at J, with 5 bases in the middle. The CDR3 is CASSDNSGANVLTF. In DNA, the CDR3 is TGTGCCAGCAGTGATAACTCTGGGGCCAACGTCCTGACTTTC.

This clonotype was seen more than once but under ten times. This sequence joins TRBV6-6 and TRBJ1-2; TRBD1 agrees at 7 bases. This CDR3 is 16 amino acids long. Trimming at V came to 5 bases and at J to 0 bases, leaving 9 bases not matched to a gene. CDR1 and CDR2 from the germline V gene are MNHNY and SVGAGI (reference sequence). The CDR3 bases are TGTGCCAGCAGTGTAGAGACAGGGTACTCTAACTATGGCTACACCTTC. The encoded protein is CASSVETGYSNYGYTF.

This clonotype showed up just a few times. Here the CDR3 reads CASSRDRAVGYTF. CDR3 DNA: TGTGCCAGCTCACGGGACAGGGCGGTCGGCTACACCTTC. V and J are TRBV18 and TRBJ1-2; 9 bases agree with TRBD1. This CDR3 has 13 residues. Germline V CDR1 and CDR2: KGHSH, LQKENI. The junction had 5 bases not matched to a gene; V was cut back by 4 bases and J by 8 bases.

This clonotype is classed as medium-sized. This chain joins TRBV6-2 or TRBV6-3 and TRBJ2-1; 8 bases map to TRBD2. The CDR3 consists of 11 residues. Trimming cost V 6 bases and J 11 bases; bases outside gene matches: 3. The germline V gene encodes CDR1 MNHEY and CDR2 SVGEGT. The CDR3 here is CASRRGAQQFF. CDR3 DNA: TGTGCCAGCAGGCGGGGGGCCCAGCAGTTCTTC.

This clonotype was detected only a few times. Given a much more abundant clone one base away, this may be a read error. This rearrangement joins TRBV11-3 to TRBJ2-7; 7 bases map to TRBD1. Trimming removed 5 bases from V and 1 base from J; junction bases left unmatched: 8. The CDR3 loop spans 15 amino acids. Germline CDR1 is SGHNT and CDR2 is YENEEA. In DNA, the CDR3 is TGTGCCAGCAGCCCTAAGGGACAGTGGTCCTACGAGCAGTACTTC. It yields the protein CASSPKGQWSYEQYF.

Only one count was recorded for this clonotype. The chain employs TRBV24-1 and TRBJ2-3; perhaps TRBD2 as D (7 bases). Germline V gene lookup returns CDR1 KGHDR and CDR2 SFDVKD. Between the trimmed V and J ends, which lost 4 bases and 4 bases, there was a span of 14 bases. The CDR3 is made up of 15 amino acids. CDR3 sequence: CATSDVGGQPDTQYF. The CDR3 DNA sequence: TGTGCCACCAGTGACGTCGGGGGGCAGCCAGATACGCAGTATTTT.

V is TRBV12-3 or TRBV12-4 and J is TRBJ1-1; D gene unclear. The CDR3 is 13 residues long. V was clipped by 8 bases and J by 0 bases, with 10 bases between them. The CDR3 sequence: CASRPGLNTEAFF. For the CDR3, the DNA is TGTGCCAGCCGTCCCGGGTTGAACACTGAAGCTTTCTTT.

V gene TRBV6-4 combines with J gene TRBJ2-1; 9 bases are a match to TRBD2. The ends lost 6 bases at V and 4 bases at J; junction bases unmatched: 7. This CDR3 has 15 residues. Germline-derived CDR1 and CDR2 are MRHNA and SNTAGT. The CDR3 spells CASSTIAGVYNEQFF. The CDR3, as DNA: TGTGCCAGCAGCACCATAGCGGGGGTATACAATGAGCAGTTCTTC.

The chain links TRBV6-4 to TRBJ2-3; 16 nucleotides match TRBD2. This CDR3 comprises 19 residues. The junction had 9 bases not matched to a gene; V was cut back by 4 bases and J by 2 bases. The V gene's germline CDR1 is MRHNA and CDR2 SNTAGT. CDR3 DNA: TGTGCCAGCAGTGTCGGGACTAGCGGGGGGGGCCCCCCCACAGATACGCAGTATTTT. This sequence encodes CASSVGTSGGGPPTDTQYF.

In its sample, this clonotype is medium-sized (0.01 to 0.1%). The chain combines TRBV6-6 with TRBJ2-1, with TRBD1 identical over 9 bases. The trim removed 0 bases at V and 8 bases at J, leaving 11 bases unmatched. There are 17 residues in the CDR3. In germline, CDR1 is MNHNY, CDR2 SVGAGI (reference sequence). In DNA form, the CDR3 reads TGTGCCAGCAGTTACTCGATATTACAGGGGGCGCCGGATGAGCAGTTCTTC. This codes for CASSYSILQGAPDEQFF.

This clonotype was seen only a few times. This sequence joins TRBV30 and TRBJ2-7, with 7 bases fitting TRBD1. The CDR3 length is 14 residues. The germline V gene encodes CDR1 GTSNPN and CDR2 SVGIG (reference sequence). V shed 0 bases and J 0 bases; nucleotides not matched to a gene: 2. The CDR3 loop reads CAWSVGTDSYEQYF. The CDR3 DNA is TGTGCCTGGAGTGTCGGGACAGACTCCTACGAGCAGTACTTC.

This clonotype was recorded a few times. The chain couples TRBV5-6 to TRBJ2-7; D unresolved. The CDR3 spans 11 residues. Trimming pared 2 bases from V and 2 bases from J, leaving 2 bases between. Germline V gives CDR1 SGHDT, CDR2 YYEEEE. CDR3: CASSFAYEQYF. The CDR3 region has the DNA TGTGCCAGCAGCTTTGCCTACGAGCAGTACTTC.

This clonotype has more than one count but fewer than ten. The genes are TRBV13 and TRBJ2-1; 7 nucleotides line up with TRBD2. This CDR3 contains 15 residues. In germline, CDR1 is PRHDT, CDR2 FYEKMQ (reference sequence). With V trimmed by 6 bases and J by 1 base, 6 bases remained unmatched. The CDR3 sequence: CASSSSGGSYNEQFF. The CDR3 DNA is TGTGCCAGCAGTTCCTCGGGGGGTTCCTACAATGAGCAGTTCTTC. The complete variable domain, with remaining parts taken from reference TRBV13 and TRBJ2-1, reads AAGVIQSPRHLIKEKRETATLKCYPIPRHDTVYWYQQGPGQDPQFLISFYEKMQSDKGSIPDRFSAQQFSDYHSELNMSSLELGDSALYFCASSSSGGSYNEQFFGPGTRLTVL.

The chain's CDR3 is CASSARAGVYGYTF. CDR3 DNA sequence: TGTGCCAGCAGTGCCCGCGCAGGGGTCTATGGCTACACCTTC. The chain employs TRBV6-2 or TRBV6-3 and TRBJ1-2; the D gene is possibly TRBD1 (6 bases). This CDR3 region has 14 residues. With 5 bases removed from V and 4 bases from J, the gap between germline ends came to 14 bases. Germline CDR1 reads MNHEY; CDR2 reads SVGEGT.

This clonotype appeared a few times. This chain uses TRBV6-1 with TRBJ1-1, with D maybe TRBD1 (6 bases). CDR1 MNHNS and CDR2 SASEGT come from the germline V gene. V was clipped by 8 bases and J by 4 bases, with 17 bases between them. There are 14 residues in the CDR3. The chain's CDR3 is CASRLEGVSTEAFF. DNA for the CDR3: TGTGCCAGCCGACTTGAGGGGGTAAGCACTGAAGCTTTCTTT.

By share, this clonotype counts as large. CDR3: CSVSRGAYNEQFF. In DNA, the CDR3 is TGCAGCGTAAGCAGGGGAGCCTACAATGAGCAGTTCTTC. This rearrangement joins TRBV29-1 to TRBJ2-1; the D gene is possibly TRBD1 (6 bases). V lost 6 bases, J lost 2 bases, and 11 bases lay in between. This CDR3 has 13 residues. The germline V gene has CDR1 SQVTM and CDR2 ANQGSEA.

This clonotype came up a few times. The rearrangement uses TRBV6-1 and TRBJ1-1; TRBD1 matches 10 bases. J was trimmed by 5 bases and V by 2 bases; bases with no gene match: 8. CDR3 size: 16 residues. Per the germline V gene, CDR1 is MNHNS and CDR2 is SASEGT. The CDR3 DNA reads TGTGCCAGCAGTGAATCCGAGACAGGGGGCAGTACTGAAGCTTTCTTT. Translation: CASSESETGGSTEAFF.

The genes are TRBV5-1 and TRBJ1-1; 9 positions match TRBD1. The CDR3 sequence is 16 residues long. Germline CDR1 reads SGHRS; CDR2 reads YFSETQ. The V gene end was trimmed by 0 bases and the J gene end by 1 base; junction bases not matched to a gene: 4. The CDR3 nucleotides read TGCGCCAGCAGCTTGGGGGAACAGGGGGCGAACACTGAAGCTTTCTTT. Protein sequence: CASSLGEQGANTEAFF.

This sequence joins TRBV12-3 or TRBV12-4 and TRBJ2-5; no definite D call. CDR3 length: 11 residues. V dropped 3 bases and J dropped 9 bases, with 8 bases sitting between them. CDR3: CASSFLGSQYF. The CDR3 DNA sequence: TGTGCCAGCAGTTTTCTCGGGTCCCAGTACTTC.

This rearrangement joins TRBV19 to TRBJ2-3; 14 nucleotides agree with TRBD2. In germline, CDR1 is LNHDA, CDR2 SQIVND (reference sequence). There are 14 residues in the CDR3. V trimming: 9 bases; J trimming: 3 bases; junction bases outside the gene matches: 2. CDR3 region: CASGTSGGTDTQYF. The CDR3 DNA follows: TGTGCCAGCGGGACTAGCGGGGGAACAGATACGCAGTATTTT.

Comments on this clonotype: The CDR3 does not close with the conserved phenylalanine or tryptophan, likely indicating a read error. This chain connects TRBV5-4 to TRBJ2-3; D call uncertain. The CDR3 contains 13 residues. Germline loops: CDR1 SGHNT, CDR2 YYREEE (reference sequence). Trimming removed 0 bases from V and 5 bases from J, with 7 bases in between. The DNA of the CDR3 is TGTGCCAGCAGCTTGGGGTCAAAAGATACGCAGTATCTT. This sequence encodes CASSLGSKDTQYL.

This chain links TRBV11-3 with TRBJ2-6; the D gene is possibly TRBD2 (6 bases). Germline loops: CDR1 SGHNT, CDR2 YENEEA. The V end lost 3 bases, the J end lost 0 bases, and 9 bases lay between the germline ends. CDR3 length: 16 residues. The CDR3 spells CASSLEGISGANVLTF. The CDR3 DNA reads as TGTGCCAGCAGCTTGGAGGGGATCTCTGGGGCCAACGTCCTGACTTTC.

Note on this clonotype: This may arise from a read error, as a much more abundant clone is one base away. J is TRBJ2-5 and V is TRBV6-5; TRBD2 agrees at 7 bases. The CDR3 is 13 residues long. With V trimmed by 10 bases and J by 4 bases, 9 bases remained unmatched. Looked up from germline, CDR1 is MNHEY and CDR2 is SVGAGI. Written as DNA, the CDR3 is TGTGCCATCCGGCGGGGGTTTGGAGAGACCCAGTACTTC. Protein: CAIRRGFGETQYF.

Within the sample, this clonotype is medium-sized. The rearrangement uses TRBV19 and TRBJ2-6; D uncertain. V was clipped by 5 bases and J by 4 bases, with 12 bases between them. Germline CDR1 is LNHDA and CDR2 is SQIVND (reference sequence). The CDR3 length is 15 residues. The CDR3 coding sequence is TGTGCCAGTAGTGTGGGCGTAAAAGGGGCCAACGTCCTGACTTTC. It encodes CASSVGVKGANVLTF.

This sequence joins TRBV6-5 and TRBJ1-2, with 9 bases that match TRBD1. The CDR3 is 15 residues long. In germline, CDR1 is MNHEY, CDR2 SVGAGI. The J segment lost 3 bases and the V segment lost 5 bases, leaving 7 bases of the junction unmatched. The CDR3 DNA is TGTGCCAGCAGTCGGGACAGGGAGCCTTACTATGGCTACACCTTC. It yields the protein CASSRDREPYYGYTF.

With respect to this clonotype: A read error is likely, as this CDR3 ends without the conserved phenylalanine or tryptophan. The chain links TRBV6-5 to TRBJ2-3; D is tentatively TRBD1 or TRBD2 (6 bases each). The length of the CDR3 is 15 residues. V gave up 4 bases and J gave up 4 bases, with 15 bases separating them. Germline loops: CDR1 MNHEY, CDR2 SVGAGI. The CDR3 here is CASSWGRGGSDTQYS. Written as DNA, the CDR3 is TGTGCCAGCAGTTGGGGCAGGGGAGGATCAGATACGCAGTATTCT.

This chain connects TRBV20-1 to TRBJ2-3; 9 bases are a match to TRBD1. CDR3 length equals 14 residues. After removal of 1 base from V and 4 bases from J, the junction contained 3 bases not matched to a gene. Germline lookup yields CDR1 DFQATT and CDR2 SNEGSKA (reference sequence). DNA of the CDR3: TGCAGTGCTAGAGGGACAGGGGACGCAGATACGCAGTATTTT. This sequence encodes CSARGTGDADTQYF.

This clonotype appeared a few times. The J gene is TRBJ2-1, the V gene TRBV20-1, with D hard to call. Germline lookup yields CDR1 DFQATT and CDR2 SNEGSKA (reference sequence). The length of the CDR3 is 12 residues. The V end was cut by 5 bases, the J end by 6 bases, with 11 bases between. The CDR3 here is CSALGRINEQFF. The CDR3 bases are TGCAGTGCTCTAGGCCGTATCAATGAGCAGTTCTTC.